One sample yielded the 19 T cell receptor beta chains listed below, sequenced in a study of CD8 T cells in seronegative destructive rheumatoid arthritis. Profiled with immunoSEQ multiplex PCR; TCRdb holds only in-frame clones, not every one. The sample shows about 13,000 clones, under 85% of them seen only once. Sequenced: CD8+ T cells from blood. These receptors were obtained from a woman between 30 and 55 years old with seronegative destructive rheumatoid arthritis.

V and J are TRBV29-1 and TRBJ1-2; D ambiguous. The CDR3 is 12 amino acids. Trimming removed 5 bases from V and 4 bases from J, with 11 bases in between. Germline CDR1 reads SQVTM; CDR2 reads ANQGSEA. CDR3 region: CSVRGLGYGYTF. CDR3 nucleotides: TGCAGCGTTAGAGGGCTCGGCTATGGCTACACCTTC.

The DNA for the CDR3 is TGTGCCAGCAGCCGAAGGACAGGGGAAACAGATACGCAGTATTTT. This encodes CASSRRTGETDTQYF. This sequence joins TRBV7-6 and TRBJ2-3, with 9 bases that match TRBD1. Germline V CDR1 and CDR2: SGHVS, FNYEAQ. This CDR3 spans 15 amino acids. Trimming cost V 5 bases and J 3 bases; bases outside gene matches: 6.

The sample holds one count of this clone. This rearrangement joins TRBV7-9 to TRBJ1-5; D is unclear. The CDR3 length is 14 residues. CDR1 SEHNR and CDR2 FQNEAQ come from the germline V gene (reference sequence). V was clipped by 1 base and J by 5 bases, with 9 bases between them. CDR3 DNA sequence: TGTGCCAGCAGCTTAGGGGCGATGGATCAGCCCCAGCATTTT. As protein: CASSLGAMDQPQHF.

The J gene is TRBJ2-4, the V gene TRBV27; possibly TRBD2 for D (6 bases). The CDR3 loop spans 14 amino acids. The ends were cut back, 3 bases at V and 7 bases at J, with 13 bases in the middle. Germline lookup yields CDR1 MNHEY and CDR2 SMNVEV (reference sequence). The CDR3 spells CASSFHGSGNIQYF. CDR3 nucleotides: TGTGCCAGCAGTTTTCACGGCAGCGGGAACATTCAGTACTTC.

The chain employs TRBV6-5 and TRBJ1-5, with 8 bases aligning to TRBD1. Trimming removed 8 bases from V and 8 bases from J; junction bases left unmatched: 8. In germline, CDR1 is MNHEY, CDR2 SVGAGI. The CDR3 length is 13 residues. The CDR3 region is CASSTGEGKPQHF. CDR3 sequence (DNA): TGTGCCAGCTCGACAGGGGAGGGGAAGCCCCAGCATTTT.

The table lists this clone with a few counts. The chain combines TRBV4-1 with TRBJ1-1, with D unclear. The germline V gene has CDR1 MGHRA and CDR2 YSYEKL. CDR3 length: 14 residues. V lost 1 base and J lost 5, with 11 bases in between. CDR3 protein: CASSQGPTITEAFF. The CDR3 DNA reads TGCGCCAGCAGCCAAGGTCCTACCATAACTGAAGCTTTCTTT.

This clone turned up a few times. The gene calls are TRBV10-3 and TRBJ2-7, with a tentative D call TRBD1 (6 bases). V lost 8 bases and J lost 3, with 11 bases in between. Germline CDR1 ENHRY, CDR2 SYGVKD. The CDR3 loop spans 12 amino acids. CDR3 DNA sequence: TGTGCCATCCGGACAGACTACTACGAGCAGTACGTC. It specifies CAIRTDYYEQYV.

The CDR3, as DNA: TGTGCCACCAGCAGAGGGCCGGGGAGAAGCACAGATACGCAGTATTTT. Translation: CATSRGPGRSTDTQYF. The rearrangement links TRBV15 to TRBJ2-3; TRBD2 is a possible D gene (5 bases). The CDR3 covers 16 residues. The germline gives CDR1 LNHNV, CDR2 YYDKDF (reference sequence). Trimming pared 1 base from V and 0 bases from J, leaving 11 bases between. Using reference TRBV15 and TRBJ2-3 for the parts outside the CDR3, the full variable domain is DAMVIQNPRYQVTQFGKPVTLSCSQTLNHNVMYWYQQKSSQAPKLLFHYYDKDFNNEADTPDNFQSRRPNTSFCFLDIRSPGLGDTAMYLCATSRGPGRSTDTQYFGPGTRLTVL.

V gene TRBV27 combines with J gene TRBJ2-7; 7 positions match TRBD1. Per germline, CDR1 MNHEY and CDR2 SMNVEV (reference sequence). V shed 6 bases and J 0 bases; nucleotides not matched to a gene: 5. The length of the CDR3 is 14 residues. As DNA, the CDR3 is TGTGCCAGCAGCCGACAGGGATCCTCCTACGAGCAGTACTTC. It yields the protein CASSRQGSSYEQYF.

The chain combines TRBV11-1 with TRBJ2-7; 7 bases agree with TRBD1. The V segment lost 5 bases and the J segment 1 base; nucleotides outside the gene matches: 5. The CDR3 length is 14 residues. Germline V gene lookup returns CDR1 SGHAT and CDR2 FQDESV (reference sequence). The CDR3: CASSRQGPSYEQYV. DNA for the CDR3: TGTGCCAGCAGCCGACAGGGACCTTCCTACGAGCAGTACGTC.

V usage is TRBV7-9 and J usage is TRBJ1-2, with 7 positions matching TRBD1. Germline V gene lookup returns CDR1 SEHNR and CDR2 FQNEAQ (reference sequence). CDR3 size: 15 residues. Trimming at V came to 0 bases and at J to 4 bases, leaving 5 bases not matched to a gene. The CDR3 DNA sequence: TGTGCCAGCAGCTTAGCCCAGGGGGAGATCTATGGCTACACCTTC. Translation gives CASSLAQGEIYGYTF.

The chain joins TRBV2 to TRBJ1-1; D perhaps matches TRBD1 (5 bases). This CDR3 is built from 14 residues. Trimming cost V 9 bases and J 1 base, with 15 bases left between them. The germline V gene has CDR1 SNHLY and CDR2 FYNNEI. The CDR3 DNA reads as TGTGCCAGACAGTGGGGTCAGGGGAACACTGAAGCTTTCTTT. Amino acids: CARQWGQGNTEAFF.

The chain carries TRBV28 and TRBJ2-1; D may be TRBD1 (6 bases). This CDR3 contains 14 residues. V lost 2 bases and J 8 bases, leaving 13 bases between the germline ends. CDR1 MDHEN and CDR2 SYDVKM come from the germline V gene. In DNA form, the CDR3 reads TGTGCCAGCAGTTTAGACAGGCCTTTGGATGAGCAGTTCTTC. Its protein is CASSLDRPLDEQFF.

J is TRBJ2-1 and V is TRBV4-1; D is ambiguous. Per germline, CDR1 MGHRA and CDR2 YSYEKL. V lost 1 base to trimming and J lost 7 bases, with 14 bases between them. The CDR3 loop spans 15 amino acids. The CDR3 DNA reads TGCGCCAGCAGCCAAGTTCCCGCGTCCATTAATGAGCAGTTCTTC. It yields the protein CASSQVPASINEQFF.

The chain recombines TRBV18 with TRBJ1-1, with a possible D match to TRBD1 (5 bases). CDR1 and CDR2 from the germline V gene are KGHSH and LQKENI. Between the trimmed V and J ends, which lost 3 bases and 3 bases, there was a span of 11 bases. CDR3 length: 14 residues. Here the CDR3 reads CASSPWGGDTEAFF. The CDR3, as DNA: TGTGCCAGCTCACCCTGGGGCGGGGACACTGAAGCTTTCTTT.

The rearrangement joins TRBV28 to TRBJ2-7; D is undetermined. The CDR3 loop spans 11 amino acids. V lost 2 bases to trimming and J lost 9 bases, with 8 bases between them. CDR1 is MDHEN and CDR2 is SYDVKM in the germline V gene. CDR3 region: CASSLGGWQYF. The DNA of the CDR3 is TGTGCCAGCAGTTTAGGTGGCTGGCAGTACTTC.

The rearrangement joins TRBV9 to TRBJ2-5, with TRBD2 matching 11 bases. CDR1 SGDLS and CDR2 YYNGEE come from the germline V gene. The V segment lost 0 bases and the J segment 5 bases; nucleotides outside the gene matches: 9. The CDR3 covers 17 residues. CDR3 nucleotide sequence: TGTGCCAGCAGCGTAGGCAATAGCGGGGGGGCAGGTGAGACCCAGTACTTC. Residues: CASSVGNSGGAGETQYF.

As DNA, the CDR3 is TGTGCCAGCAGTACTCCCCAGGGGGCCCTTGATATGGCACCCCTCCACTTT. Its protein is CASSTPQGALDMAPLHF. The chain links TRBV2 to TRBJ1-6, with TRBD1 matching 8 bases. This CDR3 has 17 amino acids. CDR1 SNHLY and CDR2 FYNNEI come from the germline V gene. Losses at the gene ends were 5 bases for V and 11 bases for J; bases not matched to a gene: 17.

The chain joins TRBV15 to TRBJ1-5; D is possibly TRBD1 (6 bases). This CDR3 is 12 amino acids long. CDR1 and CDR2 (germline): LNHNV, YYDKDF (reference sequence). V dropped 8 bases and J dropped 4 bases, with 9 bases sitting between them. CDR3 region: CATGQLNQPQHF. The CDR3 DNA is TGTGCCACCGGACAGTTAAATCAGCCCCAGCATTTT.